The 9 T cell receptor beta chains reported below all come from one sample, sequenced in a study of T cells in Graves' hyperthyroidism and ophthalmopathy. RNA transcripts yielded amplified TCR beta CDR3 regions. An initial round of RT-PCR targeting the TCR CDR3 relied on the HTBI primer set. In TCRdb, the multiplex PCR reads were re-called with MiXCR into one record per CDR3 protein. Among about 700,000 distinct CDR3 sequences listed, approximately 14% were seen once. Sequenced: blood. The receptors originated from a woman aged 18-35 years with Graves' hyperthyroidism.

Concerning this clonotype itself: A much bigger clone sits one base away, suggesting this may be a read error. The chain links TRBV12-3 or TRBV12-4 to TRBJ2-5; perhaps TRBD2 as D (6 bases). The CDR3 length is 14 residues. Trimming pared 6 bases from V and 5 bases from J, leaving 16 bases between. CDR3: CASRLYGSEETQYF. CDR3 bases: TGTGCCAGCAGGTTATACGGGAGCGAGGAGACCCAGTACTTC.

This clonotype appeared a few times. The V call is TRBV12-3 or TRBV12-4, the J call TRBJ2-3, with D hard to call. The CDR3 contains 11 residues. The V end lost 6 bases, the J end lost 6 bases, and 7 bases lay between the germline ends. CDR3 loop: CASRIGDTQYF. The CDR3 nucleotides read TGTGCCAGCAGGATTGGGGATACGCAGTATTTT.

This clonotype occurred many times. The V call is TRBV2, the J call TRBJ1-2; D remains ambiguous. The CDR3 is made up of 13 amino acids. V dropped 2 bases and J dropped 4 bases, with 8 bases sitting between them. Germline V CDR1 and CDR2: SNHLY, FYNNEI. In DNA, the CDR3 is TGTGCCAGCAGTGAACGGGGTATCTATGGCTACACCTTC. This translates into CASSERGIYGYTF. The full variable domain, rest sourced from reference TRBV2 and TRBJ1-2, is EPEVTQTPSHQVTQMGQEVILRCVPISNHLYFYWYRQILGQKVEFLVSFYNNEISEKSEIFDDQFSVERPDGSNFTLKIRSTKLEDSAMYFCASSERGIYGYTFGSGTRLTVV.

This clonotype was seen ten or more times. This chain uses TRBV7-9 with TRBJ2-7; D is unclear. This CDR3 comprises 12 residues. Trimming removed 1 base from V and 4 bases from J, with 5 bases in between. Germline V gives CDR1 SEHNR, CDR2 FQNEAQ (reference sequence). Here the CDR3 DNA reads TGTGCCAGCAGCTTAGGGCAGTACGAGCAGTACTTC. This codes for CASSLGQYEQYF.

The chain carries TRBV14 and TRBJ2-1, with 8 bases identical to TRBD2. There are 16 residues in the CDR3. Germline trimming cut 1 base from V and 7 bases from J; bases unmatched to any gene: 9. Looked up from germline, CDR1 is SGHDN and CDR2 is FVKESK. This CDR3 reads CASSQGGTRGRNEQFF. In DNA form, the CDR3 reads TGTGCCAGCAGCCAAGGGGGGACTAGGGGAAGGAATGAGCAGTTCTTC.

This clonotype was detected ten times or more. The J gene is TRBJ2-1, the V gene TRBV20-1, with 13 bases aligning to TRBD2. The CDR3 contains 14 residues. Unmatched junction bases numbered 6, after V lost 3 bases and J lost 10 bases. Germline V gene lookup returns CDR1 DFQATT and CDR2 SNEGSKA (reference sequence). The CDR3 DNA reads TGCAGTGCTAGGGAACTAGCGGGAGGGAGGGAGCAGTTCTTC. Amino acid sequence: CSARELAGGREQFF.

This chain joins TRBV28 and TRBJ1-6; maybe TRBD1 (5 bases). Germline V gene data show CDR1 as MDHEN and CDR2 as SYDVKM. V was cut by 8 bases and J by 5 bases, with 22 bases left in between. The CDR3 is 17 residues long. The CDR3 nucleotides are TGTGCCAGCGGGACCCCGGGGGAGGTCCGTGATAATTCACCCCTCCACTTT. This sequence encodes CASGTPGEVRDNSPLHF.

The genes are TRBV12-5 and TRBJ1-5; D gene uncertain. V lost 1 base, J lost 4 bases, and 5 bases lay in between. From germline, CDR1 is LGHNT and CDR2 FRNRAP. This CDR3 comprises 13 residues. The CDR3 loop is CASGLDWNQPQHF. CDR3 bases: TGTGCTAGTGGTTTGGACTGGAATCAGCCCCAGCATTTT.

This clonotype was seen a few times. The chain carries TRBV24-1 and TRBJ2-3, with 7 nucleotides matching TRBD1. V was pared by 7 bases and J by 4 bases, with 1 base of the junction left unmatched. There are 12 residues in the CDR3. Germline V gives CDR1 KGHDR, CDR2 SFDVKD. As DNA, the CDR3 is TGTGCCACCAGCACAGGGGCAGATACGCAGTATTTT. Translating gives CATSTGADTQYF.